Listed below are T cell receptor beta chains from one sample, sequenced in a study of graft-versus-host responses after intestinal transplantation. The antigens these receptors bind are not known. Here immunoSEQ multiplex PCR was the method, and the copy in TCRdb shows in-frame clones only, minus some. Of over 75,000 clones in the sample, less than 90% were seen once. Source: unstimulated CD4+ T cells sorted from spleen or lymph node cells, taken before transplant. The origin of the receptors is a human donor who was the organ donor for an intestinal transplant. Both conserved end residues are part of each CDR3. The D gene is left open where the match is weak. Where a row states a size, it is once, few, many or the class of an expanded clone; other rows omit it.

V	J	size	D	DNA	CDR3
TRBV7-6	TRBJ2-3	NA	TRBD2	TGTGCCAGCAGCGGGTCGGGGGGAGATACGCAGTATTTT	CASSGSGGDTQYF
TRBV18	TRBJ2-7	NA	TRBD1	TGTGCCAGCTCACCGTTCCGTGGGACAGGGGACGAGCAGTACTTC	CASSPFRGTGDEQYF
TRBV5-4	TRBJ2-2	NA	TRBD1	TGTGCCAGCAGCCGGAACAGGGGGCAGGACACCGGGGAGCTGTTTTTT	CASSRNRGQDTGELFF
TRBV7-2	TRBJ1-2	NA	TRBD1	TGTGCCAGCAGCCCTCGACAGGGGCAATCTTGGGGCTACACCTTC	CASSPRQGQSWGYTF
TRBV7-8	TRBJ2-1	NA	NA	TGTGCCAGCAGCTACGCGGGGGAGCAGTTCTTC	CASSYAGEQFF
TRBV27	TRBJ1-2	once	NA	TGTGCCAGCAGTCCCCGGGGAATTGGACTCCGCGGATATGGCTACACCTTC	CASSPRGIGLRGYGYTF
TRBV2	TRBJ1-3	once	NA	TGTGCCAGCGGGCCGAGCTCTGGAAACACCATATATTTT	CASGPSSGNTIYF
TRBV14	TRBJ2-4	NA	TRBD1	TGTGCCAGCAGCCAAGGGACAGGCGTTATTCAGTACTTC	CASSQGTGVIQYF
TRBV21-1	TRBJ1-1	NA	NA	TGTGCCAGCAGCCCGGGGTCAAACACTGAAGCTTTCTTT	CASSPGSNTEAFF
TRBV6-1	TRBJ1-1	NA	TRBD1	TGTGCCAGCAGTGACCAGGGGGTACGGGACACTGAAGCTTTCTTT	CASSDQGVRDTEAFF
TRBV5-1	TRBJ1-1	NA	TRBD1	TGCGCCAGCAGCCCCTGGACAGGTAAAACTGAAGCTTTCTTT	CASSPWTGKTEAFF
TRBV28	TRBJ1-3	NA	NA	TGTGCCAGCAGCCTCAGGGCTCTCTCTGGAAACACCATATATTTT	CASSLRALSGNTIYF
TRBV6-1	TRBJ2-7	NA	NA	TGTGCCAGCAGTCCGCCGGTGCGCTTACCCCACGAGCAGTACTTC	CASSPPVRLPHEQYF
TRBV30	TRBJ1-2	NA	NA	TGTGCCTGGAGTGGGCTTATCCCCACCTCTGGCTACACCTTC	CAWSGLIPTSGYTF
TRBV29-1	TRBJ1-1	NA	NA	TGCAGCGTGGTTTCGAGCACTGAAGCTTTCTTT	CSVVSSTEAFF
TRBV2	TRBJ1-1	NA	NA	TGTGCCAGCAAACAGGATAGGTACACTGAAGCTTTCTTT	CASKQDRYTEAFF
TRBV19	TRBJ2-7	once	TRBD2	TGTGCCAGTAGTATCGGAGGGACTAGGGCTCTGGGGGAGCAGTACTTC	CASSIGGTRALGEQYF
TRBV5-1	TRBJ2-7	NA	TRBD2	TGCGCCAGCAGCGAGGCGGGAGGGCGAACCTACGAGCAGTACTTC	CASSEAGGRTYEQYF
TRBV5-1	TRBJ2-1	NA	NA	TGCGCCAGCAGCTCGGGCCGGGATGGGGACAATGAGCAGTTCTTC	CASSSGRDGDNEQFF
TRBV6-6	TRBJ1-2	NA	TRBD1	TGTGCCAGCAGTCCATTAACAGGGGACTATGGCTACACCTTC	CASSPLTGDYGYTF
TRBV10-3	TRBJ1-2	NA	NA	TGTGCCATCAGTCACGGGACATTGGATAACTATGGCTACACCTTC	CAISHGTLDNYGYTF
TRBV9	TRBJ2-1	NA	NA	TGTGCCAGCAGCGTATGGGCGGGGCCCGAGGGGGAGCAGTTCTTC	CASSVWAGPEGEQFF
TRBV19	TRBJ2-7	NA	TRBD1	TGTGCCGGTACAGGGGCCTACGAGCAGTACTTC	CAGTGAYEQYF
TRBV27	TRBJ2-1	few	TRBD2	TGTGCCAGCAGTTTATCGGTAGCGGGTCACTCCTACAATGAGCAGTTCTTC	CASSLSVAGHSYNEQFF
TRBV7-9	TRBJ1-1	NA	TRBD1	TGTGCCAGCAGCTTAGACGGACAGGGGGCTAGGGGTGAAGCTTTCTTT	CASSLDGQGARGEAFF
TRBV27	TRBJ1-6	NA	TRBD1	TGTGCCAGCAGGGGACAGGATTTATCGCCCCTCCACTTT	CASRGQDLSPLHF
TRBV19	TRBJ1-5	NA	NA	TGTGCAACCAGGGCCTTCAATCAGCCCCAGCATTTT	CATRAFNQPQHF
TRBV7-3	TRBJ2-1	NA	TRBD2	TGTGCCAGCAGCTCTCGAGCGGGGGGCAACAATGAGCAGTTCTTC	CASSSRAGGNNEQFF
TRBV2	TRBJ2-7	NA	NA	TGTGCCAGCCGCGACCTGACTAGCTCCTACGAGCAGTACTTC	CASRDLTSSYEQYF
TRBV4-3	TRBJ1-4	once	TRBD1	TGCGCCAGCAGCCGCTCGGCAACAGGGGGACCTAATGAAAAACTGTTTTTT	CASSRSATGGPNEKLFF
TRBV29-1	TRBJ1-4	NA	NA	TGCAGCGCTACGACAAACGGAGGGTTTAATGAAAAACTGTTTTTT	CSATTNGGFNEKLFF
TRBV18	TRBJ2-7	NA	TRBD2	TGTGCCAGCTCACCACTGAGCGGGAGGGCTTCCCACGAGCAGTACTTC	CASSPLSGRASHEQYF
TRBV6-1	TRBJ2-7	NA	TRBD1	TGTGCCAGCAACCGGGACAGAAATTACGAGCAGTACTTC	CASNRDRNYEQYF
TRBV6-5	TRBJ1-1	once	TRBD1	TGTGCCAGCAGTTCCACCGGACAGGACACTGAAGCTTTCTTT	CASSSTGQDTEAFF
TRBV7-9	TRBJ1-2	once	NA	TGTGCCACCCCGGAGGGTACCTACTATGGCTACACCTTC	CATPEGTYYGYTF
TRBV29-1	TRBJ2-1	NA	NA	TGCAGCATACATCGGGGTACGAATGAGCAGTTCTTC	CSIHRGTNEQFF
TRBV6-6	TRBJ2-1	NA	TRBD2	TGTGCCAGCAGTCCTGCGGGGGTAGATGAGCAGTTCTTC	CASSPAGVDEQFF
TRBV19	TRBJ1-5	NA	NA	TGTGCCAGTAGGTCCGCCGCCCGGCGGGCTAATCAGCCCCAGCATTTT	CASRSAARRANQPQHF
TRBV4-3	TRBJ2-5	once	NA	TGCGCCAGCAGCCTTAAGTCTTCGGTAGAGACCCAGTACTTC	CASSLKSSVETQYF
TRBV18	TRBJ1-2	NA	TRBD1	TGTGCCAGCTCACCGGAGACAGGGGGATCTAACTATGGCTACACCTTC	CASSPETGGSNYGYTF
TRBV4-3	TRBJ2-7	NA	TRBD2	TGCGCCAGCAGCCCGATTCACGTAAACCGGGGACTAGGTCTCTACGAGCAGTACTTC	CASSPIHVNRGLGLYEQYF
TRBV4-3	TRBJ1-4	few	TRBD1	TGCGCCAGCAGGGGACAGGGCTCCGGCGAAAAACTGTTTTTT	CASRGQGSGEKLFF